This T cell receptor beta chain appears in the sequencing data of a study of OX40 agonist ivuxolimab in advanced cancers. Across the whole study: Prior anti-PD-1, anti-PD-L1 or anti-CTLA-4 therapy was allowed; about 39% had some.

General study findings and limits: Relative to CD4+ cells, CD8+ T cells on average had more expanded clones. Clones of CD4+ and CD8+ blood T cells grew by week 6 at doses of 0.1 to 3.0 mg/kg.

Germline V gene sequence: CDR1 SNHLY, CDR2 FYNNEI. V trimming: 6 bases; J trimming: 0 bases; junction bases outside the gene matches: 4. This CDR3 contains 14 residues. Of note for this clone: Its antigen remains unidentified.

Data came from immunoSEQ multiplex PCR; TCRdb stores just in-frame clones and leaves some out. The table shows 65,000 to 95,000 clones, with under 85% occurring only once. Here the sequenced sample was CD4+ or CD8+ T cells sorted from blood, taken in a trial of the OX40 agonist ivuxolimab. This TCR was recovered from an adult with an advanced solid tumor such as melanoma, head and neck, liver or kidney cancer. V and J are TRBV2 and TRBJ1-1, with 7 bases that match TRBD1. The CDR3: CASRGQSMNTEAFF. CDR3 nucleotides: TGTGCCAGCAGGGGACAGTCCATGAACACTGAAGCTTTCTTT. Looking up the rest from reference TRBV2 and TRBJ1-1 gives the full variable domain: EPEVTQTPSHQVTQMGQEVILRCVPISNHLYFYWYRQILGQKVEFLVSFYNNEISEKSEIFDDQFSVERPDGSNFTLKIRSTKLEDSAMYFCASRGQSMNTEAFFGQGTRLTVV.